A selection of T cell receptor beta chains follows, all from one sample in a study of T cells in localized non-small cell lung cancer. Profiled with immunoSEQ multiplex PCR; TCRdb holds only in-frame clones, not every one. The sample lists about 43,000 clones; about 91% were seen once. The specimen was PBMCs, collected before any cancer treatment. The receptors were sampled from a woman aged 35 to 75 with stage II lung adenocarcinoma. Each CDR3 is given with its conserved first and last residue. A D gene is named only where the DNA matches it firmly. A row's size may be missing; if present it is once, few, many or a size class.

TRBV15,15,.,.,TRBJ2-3,TGTGCCACCAAGGGACCGATGACTAGCACAGATACGCAGTATTTT,CATKGPMTSTDTQYF
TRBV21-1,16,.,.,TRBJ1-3,TGTGCCAGCAGCAAAAGTAAGGGAAGGGGAAGAAACACCATATATTTT,CASSKSKGRGRNTIYF
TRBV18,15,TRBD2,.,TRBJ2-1,TGTGCCAGCCGTGTAGCGGGATTGTCCAACAATGAGCAGTTCTTC,CASRVAGLSNNEQFF
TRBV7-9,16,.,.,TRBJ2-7,TGTGCCAGCAGCTTAGGATCGGCTGCCACCCGGTACGAGCAGTACTTC,CASSLGSAATRYEQYF
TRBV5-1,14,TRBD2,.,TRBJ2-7,TGCGCCAGCAGCCCGGGACTAGCGGTTTACGAGCAGTACTTC,CASSPGLAVYEQYF
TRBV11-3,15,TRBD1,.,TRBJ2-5,TGTGCCAGCAGCTTAGAGGGTGCAGGGGGACGGCCCCAGTACTTC,CASSLEGAGGRPQYF
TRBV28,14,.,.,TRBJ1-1,TGTGCCAGCAAGGGGGATGACATGAACACTGAAGCTTTCTTT,CASKGDDMNTEAFF
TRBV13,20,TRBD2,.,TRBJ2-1,TGTGCCAGCAGCTTAGTTAGTCCTAGCGGGGGGGATAGCTCCTACAATGAGCAGTTCTTC,CASSLVSPSGGDSSYNEQFF
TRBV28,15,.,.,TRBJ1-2,TGTGCCAGCAGTTCCCGGGACGGAACTAACTATGGCTACACCTTC,CASSSRDGTNYGYTF
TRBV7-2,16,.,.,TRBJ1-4,TGTGCCAGCAGCTTAATGGAGACAGGAACTAATGAAAAACTGTTTTTT,CASSLMETGTNEKLFF
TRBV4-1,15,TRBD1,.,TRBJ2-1,TGCGCCAGCAGCCAAGATGGGGGACAGTACAATGAGCAGTTCTTC,CASSQDGGQYNEQFF
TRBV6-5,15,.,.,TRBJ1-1,TGTGCCAGCAGTTACACGTGGGGAGAGGGCACTGAAGCTTTCTTT,CASSYTWGEGTEAFF
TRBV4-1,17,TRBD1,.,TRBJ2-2,TGCGCCAGCAGCCAAGCTCAGACAGGGGGCGGCACCGGGGAGCTGTTTTTT,CASSQAQTGGGTGELFF
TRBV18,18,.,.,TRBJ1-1,TGTGCCAGCTCACCCCGAGGGGGGGGCGAGGGGAGGAACACTGAAGCTTTCTTT,CASSPRGGGEGRNTEAFF
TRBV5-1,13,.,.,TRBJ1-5,TGCGCCAGCAGCTTGGGGAGCGATCAGCCCCAGCATTTT,CASSLGSDQPQHF
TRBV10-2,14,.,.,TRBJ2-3,TGCGCCAGCAGTGCGGCGTTCTACACAGATACGCAGTATTTT,CASSAAFYTDTQYF
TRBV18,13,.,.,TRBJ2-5,TGTGCCAGCTCACCAGAACTGCAAGAGACCCAGTACTTC,CASSPELQETQYF
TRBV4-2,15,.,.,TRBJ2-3,TGTGCCAGCAGCCAAAACATCGGGAGCACAGATACGCAGTATTTT,CASSQNIGSTDTQYF
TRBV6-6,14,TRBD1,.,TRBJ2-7,TGTGCCAGCAGACGAGACAGGGACGGCTACGAGCAGTACTTC,CASRRDRDGYEQYF
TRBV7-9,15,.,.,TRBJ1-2,TGTGCCAGCAGCCCCGAATGGGAACCTAACTATGGCTACACCTTC,CASSPEWEPNYGYTF
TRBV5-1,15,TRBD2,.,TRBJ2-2,TGCGCCAGCAGCTCGACTAGCGGGGACACCGGGGAGCTGTTTTTT,CASSSTSGDTGELFF
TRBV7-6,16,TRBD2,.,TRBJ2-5,TGTGCCAGCAGCTTTGCTAGCGGGGGGGCCCAAGAGACCCAGTACTTC,CASSFASGGAQETQYF
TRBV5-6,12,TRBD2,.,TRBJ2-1,TGTGCCAGCAGTGGACTAGCGGTTGAGCAGTTCTTC,CASSGLAVEQFF
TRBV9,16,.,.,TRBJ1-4,TGTGCCAGCAGCATTGGGTCCTCTGCAACTAATGAAAAACTGTTTTTT,CASSIGSSATNEKLFF
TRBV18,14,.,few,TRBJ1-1,TGTGCCAGCTCACGGGGTAGGGGCAACACTGAAGCTTTCTTT,CASSRGRGNTEAFF
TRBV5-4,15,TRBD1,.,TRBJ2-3,TGTGCCAGCAGCTTCCCGGACAGGGTTACAAATACGCAGTATTTT,CASSFPDRVTNTQYF
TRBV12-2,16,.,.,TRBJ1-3,.,CASRFAPGSAGNTIYF
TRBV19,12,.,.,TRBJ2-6,TGTGCCAGTATGGGCGGGGCCAACGTCCTGACTTTC,CASMGGANVLTF
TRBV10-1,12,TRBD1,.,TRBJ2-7,TGCGCCAGCAGGACAGGGCCCTACGAGCAGTACTTC,CASRTGPYEQYF
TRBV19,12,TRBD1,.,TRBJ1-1,TGTGCCACCAGGGACAGCAGCACTGAAGCTTTCTTT,CATRDSSTEAFF
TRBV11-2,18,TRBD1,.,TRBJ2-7,TGTGCCAGCAGCTTAGATCGAACGGGACAGGGGTTTAGCGACGAGCAGTACTTC,CASSLDRTGQGFSDEQYF
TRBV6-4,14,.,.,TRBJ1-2,TGTGCCAGCAGACCAGGACCTTCTAACTATGGCTACACCTTC,CASRPGPSNYGYTF
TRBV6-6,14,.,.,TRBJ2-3,TGTGCCAGCAGTTACGAGGGGGGCAAAGATACGCAGTATTTT,CASSYEGGKDTQYF
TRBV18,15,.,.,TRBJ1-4,TGTGCCAGCTCACCACGACAGAACATGAAATCGGAACTGTTTTTT,CASSPRQNMKSELFF
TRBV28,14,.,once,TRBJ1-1,TGTGCCAGCAGTCGACTGACAGTGAACACTGAAGCTTTCTTT,CASSRLTVNTEAFF
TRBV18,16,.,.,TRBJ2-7,TGTGCCAGCTCACCACCGGGCGGCAGGGACCTCCACGGGCAGTACTTC,CASSPPGGRDLHGQYF
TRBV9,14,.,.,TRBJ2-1,TGTGCCAGTATGAGGGGTAGCTCCTACAATGAGCAGTTCTTC,CASMRGSSYNEQFF
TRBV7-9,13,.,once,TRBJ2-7,TGTGCCTCTAGGGGGGACAGCTCCTACGAGCAGTACTTC,CASRGDSSYEQYF
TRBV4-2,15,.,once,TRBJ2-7,TGTGCCAGCAGCCAAGATACCAGGAGCCAGACGGAGCAGTACTTC,CASSQDTRSQTEQYF
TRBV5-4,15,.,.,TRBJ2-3,TGTGCCAGCAGCTTTAGAGGACTTAGCACAGATACGCAGTATTTT,CASSFRGLSTDTQYF
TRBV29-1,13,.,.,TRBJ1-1,TGCAGCGAACATCAGGGTGGAGGTGGTGAAGCTTTCTTT,CSEHQGGGGEAFF
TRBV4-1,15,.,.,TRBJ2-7,TGCGCCAGCAGCCAAGATACATTTTGGCCCCCCGAGCAGTACTTC,CASSQDTFWPPEQYF